Included here is one T cell receptor (beta chain) sequence, with context. The antigen is not known. PCR used 60 Vbeta primers and 13 Jbeta primers. Generated by immunoSEQ multiplex PCR, the TCRdb table keeps only in-frame clones and is missing some. Here the sample table reports 200,000 to 250,000 clones. The CDR3 runs 15 residues. Between the trimmed V and J ends, which lost 3 bases and 7 bases, there was a span of 15 bases. CDR1 and CDR2 from the germline V gene are MNHEY and SMNVEV (reference sequence). These data are taken from a study of cytomegalovirus exposure and HLA in healthy donors. About the study: There were 300 to 400 genotyped donors. Of these, roughly 80% fell in the genetic ancestry cluster associated with self-reported Caucasian donors.

Study-wide points: Later analysis showed most CMV-associated TCR beta chains appearing HLA-restricted. Indistinguishability led to the exclusion of some V segments, TRBV6-2 and TRBV6-3 included.

Sequencing used PBMCs. This sequence originates from a woman in her 30s in good health and CMV-seropositive. The chain has TRBV27 and TRBJ2-2; a possible D gene is TRBD1 (6 bases). CDR3 in amino acids: CASSFVTGLGGELFF. CDR3 nucleotides: TGTGCCAGCAGTTTTGTCACAGGGCTGGGCGGGGAGCTGTTTTTT.